This T cell receptor beta chain was found in a study of shared clonotypes between healthy human individuals. On the study more broadly: There were three CD4 naive, three CD4 memory, two CD8 naive and one CD8 memory plates per donor.

Method: immunoSEQ multiplex PCR; TCRdb's copy keeps in-frame clones and lacks some. The data hold 2 million to 3 million clones, with 90% to 95% observed a single time. After removal of 9 bases from V and 2 bases from J, the junction contained 8 bases not matched to a gene. Germline CDR1 MNHEY, CDR2 SMNVEV (reference sequence). The CDR3 runs 15 residues. Sequencing used naive CD4+ T cells sorted from blood. The subset here: CD45RA+ positively selected. V usage is TRBV27 and J usage is TRBJ1-4, with 8 bases identical to TRBD1. The source is a man younger than 35 in good health. The CDR3 nucleotides are TGTGCCAGTACAGGGGGGATTGGGACTAATGAAAAACTGTTTTTT. Protein sequence: CASTGGIGTNEKLFF.